This is a list of T cell receptor beta chains from one sample in a study of cytomegalovirus exposure and HLA in healthy donors. Measured with immunoSEQ multiplex PCR; TCRdb has only the in-frame clones, and not every one. The sample consists of 100,000 to 150,000 clones, around 79% of them appearing once. The sample taken for sequencing was PBMCs. These receptors were collected from a woman aged 40 to 55 in good health and CMV-seropositive. CDR3s include the opening cysteine and the closing phenylalanine or tryptophan.

j_call	v_call	cdr3_aa
TRBJ2-7	TRBV4-2	CASSQDPGQGAYEQYF
TRBJ1-5	TRBV6-1	CASSEQTGLSNQPQHF
TRBJ1-1	TRBV19	CASSIGLSLQVNTEAFF
TRBJ1-1	TRBV7-2	CASRPGTENTEAFF
TRBJ2-1	TRBV27	CASSSEAQGLAGGNEQFF
TRBJ2-1	TRBV15	CATSRDTSGTFTQFF
TRBJ2-7	TRBV2	CASRAGTSGGSYYEQYF
TRBJ1-2	TRBV7-3	CASSPAGNLNYGYTF
TRBJ1-1	TRBV30	CAWSVTALNTEAFF
TRBJ2-2	TRBV28	CASSFGRVDTGELFF
TRBJ2-7	TRBV14	CASTNEGGGLTYEQYF
TRBJ2-1	TRBV5-1	CASSLGGLAGDEQFF
TRBJ2-5	TRBV27	CASSPPGQVETQYF
TRBJ2-6	TRBV7-2	CASSLELGYLSSGANVLTF
TRBJ2-5	TRBV5-1	CASSLSAGKETQYF
TRBJ1-5	TRBV5-4	CASSHPGTGTNQPQHF
TRBJ2-3	TRBV30	CAWSQKSGGEYTDTQYF
TRBJ2-7	TRBV2	CASTDQSYEQYF
TRBJ1-5	TRBV7-2	CASSATGTGNQPQHF
TRBJ1-4	TRBV6-1	CASSPRTGINEKLFF
TRBJ2-7	TRBV4-2	CASSQRIAGGSYEQYF
TRBJ1-6	TRBV5-1	CASSLAGSTGHNSPLHF
TRBJ2-3	TRBV18	CASSPPGSDPSSTDTQYF
TRBJ2-1	TRBV7-9	CSSSLERGEQFF
TRBJ2-7	TRBV5-4	CASSREGLNYEQYF
TRBJ2-1	TRBV6-5	CASSRGTGSEQFF
TRBJ2-3	TRBV4-2	CASRLVSGGRTDTQYF
TRBJ2-2	TRBV7-3	CASSVDITGELFF
TRBJ1-2	TRBV29-1	CSVATDRASYGYTF
TRBJ1-6	TRBV9	CASSVADRVNSPLHF
TRBJ2-1	TRBV5-6	CASSLGRARFNEQFF
TRBJ1-1	TRBV6-5	CASSVDRRNTEAFF
TRBJ2-1	TRBV7-8	CASSTRLAGSNEQFF
TRBJ2-5	TRBV28	CASSPWFRQKETQYF
TRBJ2-5	TRBV19	CASSMDPPQTGQETQYF
TRBJ1-5	TRBV27	CASSSWDRGSNQPQHF
TRBJ1-2	TRBV27	CASSPQETGRCGYTF
TRBJ2-4	TRBV18	CASSGTGINIQYF
TRBJ2-2	TRBV27	CASSLLRLGLAGRTGELFF
TRBJ1-5	TRBV15	CATSRDLAPNQPQHF
TRBJ2-2	TRBV11-3	CASSSRASGPNTGELFF
TRBJ2-1	TRBV10-1	CASRGTSGGAVEQFF
TRBJ1-4	TRBV5-6	CASSRWGVSEKLFF
TRBJ2-7	TRBV18	CASSPAGGYEQYF